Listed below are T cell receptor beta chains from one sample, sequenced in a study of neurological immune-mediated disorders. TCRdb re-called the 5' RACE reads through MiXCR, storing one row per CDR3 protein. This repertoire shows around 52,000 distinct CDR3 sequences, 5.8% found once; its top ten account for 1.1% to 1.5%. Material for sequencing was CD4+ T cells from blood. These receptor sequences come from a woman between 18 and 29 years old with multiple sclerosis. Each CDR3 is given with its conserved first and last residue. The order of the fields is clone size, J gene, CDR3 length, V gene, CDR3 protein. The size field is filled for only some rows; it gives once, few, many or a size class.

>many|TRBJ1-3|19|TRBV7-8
CASSLVLTGGLTSGNTIYF
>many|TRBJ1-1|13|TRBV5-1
CASHHGTTTEAFF
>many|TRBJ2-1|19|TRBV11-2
CASSLWLITGLASYNEQFF
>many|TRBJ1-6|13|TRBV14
CASQNSHNSPLHF
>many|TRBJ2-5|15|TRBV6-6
CASSSWTAGPVTQYF
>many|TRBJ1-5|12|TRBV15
CATSSSNQPQHF
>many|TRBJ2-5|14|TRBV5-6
CASSAGLSEETQYF
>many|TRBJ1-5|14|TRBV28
CASSVQGINQPQHF
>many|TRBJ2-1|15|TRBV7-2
CASSLAGGHYNEQFF
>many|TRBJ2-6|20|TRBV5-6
CASSSWRTDRGYSGANVLTF
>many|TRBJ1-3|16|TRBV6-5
CASSFTDRLAGNTIYF
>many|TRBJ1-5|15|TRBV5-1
CASSLDGGGNQPQHF
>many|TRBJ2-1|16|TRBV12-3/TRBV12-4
CASSLAAGGPYNEQFF
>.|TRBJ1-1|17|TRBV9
CASSHNIGSQVITEAFF
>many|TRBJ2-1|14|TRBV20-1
CSASRLAGYNEQFF
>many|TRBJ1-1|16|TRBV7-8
CASSSRDRDSNTEAFF
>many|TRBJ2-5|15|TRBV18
CASSPLAGASETQYF
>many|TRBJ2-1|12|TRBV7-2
CASSQTNNEQFF
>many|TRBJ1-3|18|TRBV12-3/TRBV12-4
CASSFASTGLHSGNTIYF
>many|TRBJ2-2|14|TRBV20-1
CSARKSENTGELFF
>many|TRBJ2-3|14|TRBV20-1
CSALAGLSTDTQYF
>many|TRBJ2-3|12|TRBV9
CASSPQTNTQYF
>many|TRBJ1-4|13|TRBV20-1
CSAIQVSNEKLFF
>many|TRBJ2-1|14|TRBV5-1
CASSLGFAGDEQFF
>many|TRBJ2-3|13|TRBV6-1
CASIFGSTDTQYF
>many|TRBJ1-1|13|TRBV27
CASKIFGNTEAFF
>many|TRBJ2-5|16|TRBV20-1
CSASNAGGSNGETQYF
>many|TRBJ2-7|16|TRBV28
CASRNKGGWSPYEQYF
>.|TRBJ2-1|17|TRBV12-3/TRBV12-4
CASSPPLVRSPRDEQFF
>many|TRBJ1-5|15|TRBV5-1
CASSPDRGSNQPQHF
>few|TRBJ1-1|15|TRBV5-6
CASSLAPGSNTEAFF
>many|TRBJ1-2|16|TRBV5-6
CASSPEVGTGGRGYTF
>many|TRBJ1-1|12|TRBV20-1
CSAWTGGTEAFF
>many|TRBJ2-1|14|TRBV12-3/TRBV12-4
CASSLGRNYNEQFF
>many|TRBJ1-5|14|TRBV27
CASSLTRSNQPQHF
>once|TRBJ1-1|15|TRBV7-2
CASSPSSGLNTEAFF
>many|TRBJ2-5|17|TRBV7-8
CASSLLPGLAVKETQYF
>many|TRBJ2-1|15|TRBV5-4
CASSLGTSDYNEQFF
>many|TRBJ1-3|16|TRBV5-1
CASSLDEGQGGNTIYF
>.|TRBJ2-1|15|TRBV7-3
CASSLQGSSYNEQFF
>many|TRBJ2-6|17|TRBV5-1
CASSSVGVSSGANVLTF
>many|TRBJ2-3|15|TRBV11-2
CASSLDQGQTDTQYF
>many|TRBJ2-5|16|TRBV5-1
CASSLEAFNGVETQYF
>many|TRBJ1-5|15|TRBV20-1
CSARGGGFSNQPQHF
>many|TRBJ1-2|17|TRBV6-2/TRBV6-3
CASSFRQGASDLDGYTF
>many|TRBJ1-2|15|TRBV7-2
CASSLAGQGGHGYTF
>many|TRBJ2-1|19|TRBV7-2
CASSLGGVLAGLSYNEQFF
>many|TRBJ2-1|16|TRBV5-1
CASAFSLGTGHRGPFF
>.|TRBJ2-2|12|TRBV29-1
CSVGAAAGELFF
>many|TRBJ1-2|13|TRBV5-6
CASNLQGRYGYTF
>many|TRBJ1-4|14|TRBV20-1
CSAIFQGTNEKLFF
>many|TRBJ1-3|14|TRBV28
CASSLDQSGNTIYF
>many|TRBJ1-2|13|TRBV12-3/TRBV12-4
CASSLVRGLGYTF
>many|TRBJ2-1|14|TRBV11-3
CASSLGRSNNEQFF
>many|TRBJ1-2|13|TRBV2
CASSGTGGHGYTF